Listed here are 26 T cell receptor beta chains from one sample, sequenced in a study of T cells in pancreatic ductal adenocarcinoma. Data came from immunoSEQ multiplex PCR; TCRdb stores just in-frame clones and leaves some out. The sample has about 98,000 clones; nearly 95% are singletons. The selected patients with pancreatic ductal adenocarcinoma had surgery but no neoadjuvant therapy. The sample comprised PBMCs. The receptors originated from a human donor with pancreatic ductal adenocarcinoma.

This chain connects TRBV28 to TRBJ1-2, with 8 bases that match TRBD1. CDR1 MDHEN and CDR2 SYDVKM come from the germline V gene. Unmatched junction bases numbered 10, after V lost 7 bases and J lost 3 bases. The CDR3 consists of 15 residues. DNA for the CDR3: TGTGCCAGCATCCAATCCAGGGGGCTGTACTATGGCTACACCTTC. Translating gives CASIQSRGLYYGYTF.

This chain connects TRBV7-2 to TRBJ2-3; perhaps TRBD2 as D (5 bases). The V gene lost 2 bases and the J gene lost 0 bases, with 9 bases spanning the gap. There are 15 residues in the CDR3. CDR1 is SGHTA and CDR2 is FQGNSA in the germline V gene. The CDR3 sequence is CASSLFRGSTDTQYF. The CDR3 DNA is TGTGCCAGCAGCTTATTCCGGGGTAGCACAGATACGCAGTATTTT.

J is TRBJ1-4 and V is TRBV2; perhaps TRBD1 as D (6 bases). V was clipped by 3 bases and J by 6 bases, with 11 bases between them. This CDR3 is built from 14 residues. CDR1 is SNHLY and CDR2 is FYNNEI in the germline V gene. The CDR3 loop reads CASSEQGIYEKLFF. In nucleotides, the CDR3 is TGTGCCAGCAGTGAGCAGGGGATATATGAAAAACTGTTTTTT.

The chain links TRBV5-4 to TRBJ2-3, with D perhaps matching TRBD1 (6 bases). The CDR3 sequence is 14 residues long. V was clipped by 1 base and J by 6 bases, with 12 bases between them. Germline values: CDR1 SGHNT, CDR2 YYREEE (reference sequence). CDR3 DNA: TGTGCCAGCAGCTTGCAACTAGGGGGTGATACGCAGTATTTT. Its translation: CASSLQLGGDTQYF. Full variable domain (outside the CDR3, taken from reference TRBV5-4 and TRBJ2-3): ETGVTQSPTHLIKTRGQQVTLRCSSQSGHNTVSWYQQALGQGPQFIFQYYREEENGRGNFPPRFSGLQFPNYSSELNVNALELDDSALYLCASSLQLGGDTQYFGPGTRLTVL.

Here the CDR3 DNA reads TGTGCCAGCTCACTCGACCTGCGGGACGGGGAGCTGTTTTTT. Its protein product is CASSLDLRDGELFF. V usage is TRBV18 and J usage is TRBJ2-2, with D possibly TRBD2 on 6 matching bases. V was cut by 4 bases and J by 7 bases, with 13 bases left in between. Germline V gives CDR1 KGHSH, CDR2 LQKENI. This CDR3 has 14 amino acids.

This clone was counted once. This sequence joins TRBV7-6 and TRBJ2-5, with 8 bases matching TRBD2. Trimming at V came to 5 bases and at J to 5 bases, leaving 10 bases not matched to a gene. Germline CDR1 reads SGHVS; CDR2 reads FNYEAQ. The CDR3 is made up of 15 amino acids. The CDR3, as DNA: TGTGCCAGCAGCCCTATAGCGGGAACTGGGGAGACCCAGTACTTC. The encoded protein is CASSPIAGTGETQYF.

The chain recombines TRBV7-6 with TRBJ2-2, with TRBD2 matching over 11 bases. Per germline, CDR1 SGHVS and CDR2 FNYEAQ. The CDR3 has 16 amino acids. The V and J ends lost 1 base and 5 bases, in that order; junction bases with no gene match: 3. The CDR3 coding sequence is TGTGCCAGCAGCTTAGACGTAGCGGGAGGGACCGGGGAGCTGTTTTTT. As protein: CASSLDVAGGTGELFF.

V gene TRBV30 combines with J gene TRBJ2-3, with D unresolved. The V gene's germline CDR1 is GTSNPN and CDR2 SVGIG (reference sequence). Trimming shortened V by 2 bases and J by 8 bases, and 11 bases separated the two germline ends. The CDR3 covers 12 residues. The CDR3 loop reads CAWSPAGGTQYF. DNA of the CDR3: TGTGCCTGGAGTCCAGCCGGCGGTACGCAGTATTTT.

The sample holds one count of this clone. The genes are TRBV28 and TRBJ2-3; 9 positions agree with TRBD2. This CDR3 comprises 15 residues. The V segment lost 6 bases and the J segment 5 bases; nucleotides outside the gene matches: 9. CDR1 is MDHEN, CDR2 SYDVKM, per germline. The CDR3 region is CASSAGGRAGDTQYF. CDR3 coding DNA: TGTGCCAGCAGCGCCGGCGGGAGGGCCGGAGATACGCAGTATTTT.

The V call is TRBV28, the J call TRBJ2-7; D is uncertain. Germline assignment: CDR1 MDHEN and CDR2 SYDVKM. CDR3 size: 13 residues. With 6 bases removed from V and 0 bases from J, the gap between germline ends came to 9 bases. The CDR3 nucleotides read TGTGCCAGCAGCCCCGGTAGCTCCTACGAGCAGTACTTC. It codes for CASSPGSSYEQYF.

V gene TRBV6-5 combines with J gene TRBJ1-2; 7 positions match TRBD1. J gave up 6 bases and V 4 bases, and 5 bases lay outside the gene matches. The CDR3 spans 13 residues. The V gene's germline CDR1 is MNHEY and CDR2 SVGAGI. For the CDR3, the DNA is TGTGCCAGCAGTTCCACAGGGGCCCATGGCTACACCTTC. Its translation is CASSSTGAHGYTF.

The chain links TRBV11-2 to TRBJ2-7; 7 bases agree with TRBD2. V shed 3 bases, J shed 2 bases, and the junction held 4 bases outside the gene matches. The germline V gene encodes CDR1 SGHAT and CDR2 FQNNGV. The CDR3 runs 14 residues. This CDR3 is CASSFQRGPYEQYF. Written as DNA, the CDR3 is TGTGCCAGCAGCTTCCAGCGGGGCCCCTACGAGCAGTACTTC.

This chain joins TRBV5-1 and TRBJ2-7; 9 nucleotides align to TRBD2. The length of the CDR3 is 18 residues. Losses at the gene ends were 0 bases for V and 5 bases for J; bases not matched to a gene: 15. Germline CDR1 reads SGHRS; CDR2 reads YFSETQ. In nucleotides, the CDR3 is TGCGCCAGCAGCTTGGGAGCGGTCAGCGGGAGGACGCCTCACGAGCAGTACTTC. Amino acid sequence: CASSLGAVSGRTPHEQYF.

This chain joins TRBV29-1 and TRBJ1-1; D remains unclear. This CDR3 contains 13 residues. Trimming removed 8 bases at V and 5 bases at J, with 18 bases between. The germline V gene encodes CDR1 SQVTM and CDR2 ANQGSEA. The CDR3 here is CSTPGMAGTEAFF. The CDR3 coding sequence is TGCAGCACCCCCGGGATGGCGGGTACTGAAGCTTTCTTT.

The chain uses TRBV7-9 and TRBJ2-5; D not certain. The germline CDR1 and CDR2 sequences are SEHNR and FQNEAQ (reference sequence). V gave up 1 base and J gave up 7 bases, with 16 bases separating them. The CDR3 extends over 15 amino acids. CDR3 protein: CASSLENHPLATQYF. The CDR3 bases are TGTGCCAGCAGCTTAGAGAACCACCCCTTGGCGACCCAGTACTTC.

This clone occurred once. This chain connects TRBV5-1 to TRBJ2-7; 10 nucleotides align to TRBD1. Germline loops: CDR1 SGHRS, CDR2 YFSETQ. Losses at the gene ends were 0 bases for V and 7 bases for J; bases not matched to a gene: 4. CDR3 length equals 14 residues. CDR3 DNA sequence: TGCGCCAGCAGCTTGGGGGACAGGGGTCGGGAGCAGTACTTC. It yields the protein CASSLGDRGREQYF.

V usage is TRBV2 and J usage is TRBJ2-3; a weak D match, TRBD1 (5 bases). Trimming pared 6 bases from V and 2 bases from J, leaving 6 bases between. Germline-derived CDR1 and CDR2 are SNHLY and FYNNEI. The CDR3 has 12 amino acids. The CDR3 coding sequence is TGTGCCAGCAGAGGGGACACAGATACGCAGTATTTT. Translating gives CASRGDTDTQYF.

V is TRBV18 and J is TRBJ2-3; TRBD1 matches 8 bases. The V and J ends lost 3 bases and 5 bases, in that order; junction bases with no gene match: 4. The CDR3 totals 14 residues. Germline V CDR1 and CDR2: KGHSH, LQKENI. This chain's CDR3 is CASSPWTGKDTQYF. In nucleotides, the CDR3 is TGTGCCAGCTCACCGTGGACAGGGAAAGATACGCAGTATTTT.

The chain has TRBV29-1 and TRBJ2-7; 9 nucleotides align to TRBD1. The CDR3 spans 11 residues. J gave up 4 bases and V 7 bases, and 2 bases lay outside the gene matches. From germline, CDR1 is SQVTM and CDR2 ANQGSEA. CDR3 bases: TGCAGCGGTGGGACAGGGTACGAGCAGTACTTC. As protein: CSGGTGYEQYF.

CDR3 nucleotide sequence: TGTGCCACCAGCAGACAGGGGGTCGGCACAGATACGCAGTATTTT. This encodes CATSRQGVGTDTQYF. The chain uses TRBV15 and TRBJ2-3; 7 bases are shared with TRBD1. This CDR3 contains 15 residues. Trimming cost V 2 bases and J 1 base; bases outside gene matches: 3. CDR1 is LNHNV and CDR2 is YYDKDF in the germline V gene (reference sequence).

This rearrangement joins TRBV19 to TRBJ2-7, with D unclear. Germline V gene sequence: CDR1 LNHDA, CDR2 SQIVND (reference sequence). Between the trimmed V and J ends, which lost 5 bases and 3 bases, there was a span of 11 bases. This CDR3 contains 13 residues. CDR3 residues: CASSVTRFYEQYF. In DNA form, the CDR3 reads TGTGCCAGTAGTGTGACGCGGTTCTACGAGCAGTACTTC.

CDR3 protein: CASSQLAEGETQYF. The CDR3 DNA reads as TGTGCCAGCAGCCAACTAGCGGAGGGGGAGACCCAGTACTTC. The genes are TRBV7-6 and TRBJ2-5; 8 positions agree with TRBD2. Unmatched junction bases numbered 7, after V lost 5 bases and J lost 5 bases. CDR1 is SGHVS and CDR2 is FNYEAQ in the germline V gene. The CDR3 consists of 14 residues.

This clone turned up a few times. The chain couples TRBV19 to TRBJ2-6; D not resolved. This CDR3 contains 14 residues. V was trimmed by 9 bases and J by 0 bases, leaving 9 bases between them. Germline CDR1 is LNHDA and CDR2 is SQIVND (reference sequence). For the CDR3, the DNA is TGTGCCAGCTCCCGTTACTCTGGGGCCAACGTCCTGACTTTC. Amino acids: CASSRYSGANVLTF.

This sequence joins TRBV6-5 and TRBJ2-5; 7 bases agree with TRBD2. After removal of 6 bases from V and 5 bases from J, the junction contained 9 bases not matched to a gene. The CDR3 contains 14 residues. CDR1 and CDR2 from the germline V gene are MNHEY and SVGAGI. The CDR3: CASRGSGTRETQYF. The CDR3 DNA reads TGTGCCAGCAGGGGGAGCGGGACTCGGGAGACCCAGTACTTC.

This chain joins TRBV10-2 and TRBJ2-7; 9 bases are shared with TRBD1. Germline values: CDR1 WSHSY, CDR2 SAAADI. V trimming: 5 bases; J trimming: 5 bases; junction bases outside the gene matches: 7. This CDR3 has 14 amino acids. In DNA form, the CDR3 reads TGCGCCAGCAGTACCAACAGGGGGCTGGACGAGCAGTACTTC. Translation: CASSTNRGLDEQYF.

CDR3 sequence: CASSLDREKGEQFF. CDR3 coding DNA: TGCGCCAGCAGCTTGGACAGGGAAAAGGGTGAGCAGTTCTTC. The V call is TRBV5-1, the J call TRBJ2-1; possibly TRBD1 for D (6 bases). Trimming shortened V by 0 bases and J by 9 bases, and 13 bases separated the two germline ends. This CDR3 comprises 14 residues. Germline lookup yields CDR1 SGHRS and CDR2 YFSETQ. Full variable domain (missing parts from reference TRBV5-1 and TRBJ2-1): KAGVTQTPRYLIKTRGQQVTLSCSPISGHRSVSWYQQTPGQGLQFLFEYFSETQRNKGNFPGRFSGRQFSNSRSEMNVSTLELGDSALYLCASSLDREKGEQFFGPGTRLTVL.